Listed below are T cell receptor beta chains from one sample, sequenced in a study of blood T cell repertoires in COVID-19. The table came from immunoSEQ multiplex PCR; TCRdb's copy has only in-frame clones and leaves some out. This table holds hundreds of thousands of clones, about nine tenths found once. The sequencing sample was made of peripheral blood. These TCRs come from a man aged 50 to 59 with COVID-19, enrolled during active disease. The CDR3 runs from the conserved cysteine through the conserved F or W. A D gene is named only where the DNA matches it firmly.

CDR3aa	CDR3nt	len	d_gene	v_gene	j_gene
CASSARQGSSTDTQYF	TGTGCCAGCAGCGCCAGACAGGGTTCTAGCACAGATACGCAGTATTTT	16	TRBD1	TRBV9	TRBJ2-3
CASSVGPSGTGGAAQQETQYF	TGTGCCAGCAGCGTAGGACCTTCCGGGACAGGGGGCGCCGCTCAGCAAGAGACCCAGTACTTC	21	TRBD1	TRBV9	TRBJ2-5
CASSLTITGTSGGSYEQYF	TGCGCCAGCAGCTTAACTATAACCGGGACTAGCGGGGGGAGCTACGAGCAGTACTTC	19	TRBD2	TRBV5-1	TRBJ2-7
CASSGWTGGTEAFF	TGCGCCAGCAGCGGCTGGACAGGGGGCACTGAAGCTTTCTTT	14	TRBD1	TRBV5-1	TRBJ1-1
CASSHTGGPNYGYTF	TGCGCCAGCAGCCACACAGGGGGCCCTAACTATGGCTACACCTTC	15	TRBD1	TRBV4-3	TRBJ1-2
CSVQGAVFNEQFF	TGCAGCGTTCAGGGGGCGGTCTTCAATGAGCAGTTCTTC	13	TRBD1	TRBV29-1	TRBJ2-1
CASSVRLASEQFF	TGTGCCAGCAGCGTAAGGTTAGCTAGTGAGCAGTTCTTC	13	.	TRBV9	TRBJ2-1
CASSVTRGGTEAFF	TGTGCCAGCAGTGTCACGCGGGGAGGCACTGAAGCTTTCTTT	14	.	TRBV2	TRBJ1-1
CASSLSDRGYEQYF	TGTGCCAGCAGTCTCTCGGACAGGGGGTACGAGCAGTACTTC	14	TRBD1	TRBV6-5	TRBJ2-7
CASNRGTPGDGELFF	TGTGCCAGTAACCGCGGGACCCCTGGGGACGGGGAGCTGTTTTTT	15	.	TRBV19	TRBJ2-2